The 5 T cell receptor beta chains presented below share a single source sample, sequenced in a study of CD8 T cells in Susac syndrome (dated by TCRdb to about 2019). The library was made by the immunoSEQ multiplex PCR assay. RNA was extracted with the RNeasy kit and about 0.5 to 1 ug was reverse transcribed using random hexamers. Through fastp at Q25 and MiXCR, TCRdb rebuilt clones from the public reads, retaining in-frame beta chains. Merged by CDR3 protein, the rows form single entries marked with the most common genes and DNA. The sample table shows roughly 330,000 distinct CDR3 sequences, and roughly nine tenths are seen once. Over 0.065% of the sample is in the top ten clones. The specimen was CD4+ T cells from PBMCs. The origin of the receptors is a human donor with multiple sclerosis.

The rearrangement links TRBV24-1 to TRBJ1-5; 8 bases are a match to TRBD1. Looked up from germline, CDR1 is KGHDR and CDR2 is SFDVKD. The trim removed 9 bases at V and 8 bases at J, leaving 5 bases unmatched. CDR3 length: 12 residues. The CDR3 reads CATSGQGKPQHF. The DNA for the CDR3 is TGTGCCACCTCAGGACAGGGTAAGCCCCAGCATTTT.

This chain uses TRBV4-1 with TRBJ2-2; 7 nucleotides agree with TRBD2. The CDR3 has 18 residues. Germline V gives CDR1 MGHRA, CDR2 YSYEKL. The trim removed 4 bases at V and 5 bases at J, leaving 16 bases unmatched. CDR3 amino acids: CASSPIGLAGASTGELFF. CDR3 DNA sequence: TGCGCCAGCAGCCCGATCGGATTGGCGGGAGCCAGTACCGGGGAGCTGTTTTTT.

This clonotype has more than one count but fewer than ten. V usage is TRBV28 and J usage is TRBJ2-7; D is perhaps TRBD1 (5 bases). Germline assignment: CDR1 MDHEN and CDR2 SYDVKM. The V end was cut by 9 bases, the J end by 1 base, with 19 bases between. This CDR3 has 15 residues. This CDR3 reads CASTTDSSLSYEQYF. The DNA of the CDR3 is TGTGCCAGTACTACTGACAGCTCCCTATCCTACGAGCAGTACTTC. The full variable domain, rest sourced from reference TRBV28 and TRBJ2-7, is DVKVTQSSRYLVKRTGEKVFLECVQDMDHENMFWYRQDPGLGLRLIYFSYDVKMKEKGDIPEGYSVSREKKERFSLILESASTNQTSMYLCASTTDSSLSYEQYFGPGTRLTVT.

J is TRBJ1-5 and V is TRBV7-2, with a possible D match to TRBD1 (6 bases). V was shortened by 1 base and J by 7 bases, with 11 bases between the two germline ends. CDR1 is SGHTA and CDR2 is FQGNSA in the germline V gene. CDR3 length: 14 amino acids. The CDR3 nucleotides read TGTGCCAGCAGCTTAGATAGGCAGGGGCAGCCCCAGCATTTT. Amino acids: CASSLDRQGQPQHF.

This clonotype was observed a single time. The rearrangement uses TRBV10-3 and TRBJ1-2, with unresolved D. Germline CDR1 and CDR2: ENHRY and SYGVKD. The CDR3 has 13 residues. Trimming took off 2 bases at V and 4 bases at J, with 8 bases between the two ends. CDR3: CAISEPVVYGYTF. Here the CDR3 DNA reads TGTGCCATCAGTGAGCCGGTTGTCTATGGCTACACCTTC.